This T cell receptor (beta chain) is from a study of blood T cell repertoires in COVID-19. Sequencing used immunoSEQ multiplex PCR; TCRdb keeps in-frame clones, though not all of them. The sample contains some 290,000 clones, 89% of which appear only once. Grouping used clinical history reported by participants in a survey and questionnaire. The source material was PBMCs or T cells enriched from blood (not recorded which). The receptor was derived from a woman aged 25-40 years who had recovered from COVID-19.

CDR3 loop: CASSFMTRQLYF. The DNA of the CDR3 is TGTGCCAGCAGCTTCATGACTAGGCAATTATATTTT. This chain links TRBV5-4 with TRBJ2-3, with a weak D call TRBD2 (6 bases). The germline gives CDR1 SGHNT, CDR2 YYREEE (reference sequence). The CDR3 runs 12 residues. The V end lost 2 bases, the J end lost 15 bases, and 16 bases lay between the germline ends. Drawing the rest from reference TRBV5-4 and TRBJ2-3, the complete variable domain is ETGVTQSPTHLIKTRGQQVTLRCSSQSGHNTVSWYQQALGQGPQFIFQYYREEENGRGNFPPRFSGLQFPNYSSELNVNALELDDSALYLCASSFMTRQLYFGPGTRLTVL.